The clone carrying this TCR beta chain was recorded only once. The CDR3 contains 17 residues. V was cut by 4 bases and J by 2 bases, with 19 bases left in between. Looked up from germline, CDR1 is MGHDK and CDR2 is SYGVNS. The data were produced by immunoSEQ multiplex PCR, yet TCRdb's version contains in-frame clones alone and is incomplete. The sample lists nearly 2 million clones, about 95% occurring once. The data were taken from a study of shared clonotypes between healthy human individuals. Naive CD8 isolation took CD45RO-negative cells positively selected for CCR7 and excluded terminally differentiated effector memory CD45RA+ cells.

The origin of this receptor is a man in his late teens or twenties in good health. Specimen: naive CD8+ T cells sorted from blood. The V gene is TRBV25-1, the J gene TRBJ2-3; TRBD1 or TRBD2 may be the D gene (6 bases each). The CDR3 is CASSGSRAGDFTDTQYF. In DNA form, the CDR3 reads TGTGCCAGCAGTGGGTCCCGGGCAGGGGACTTCACAGATACGCAGTATTTT.